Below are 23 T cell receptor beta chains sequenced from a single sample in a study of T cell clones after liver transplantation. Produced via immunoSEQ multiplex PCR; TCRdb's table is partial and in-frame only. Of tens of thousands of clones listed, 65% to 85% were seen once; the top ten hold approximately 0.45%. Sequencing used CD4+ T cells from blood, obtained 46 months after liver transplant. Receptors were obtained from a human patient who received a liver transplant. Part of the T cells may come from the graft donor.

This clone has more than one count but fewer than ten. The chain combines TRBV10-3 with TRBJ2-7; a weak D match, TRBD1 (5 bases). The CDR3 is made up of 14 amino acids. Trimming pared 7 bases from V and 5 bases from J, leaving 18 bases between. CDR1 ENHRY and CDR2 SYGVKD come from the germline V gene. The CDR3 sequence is CAIKDTPRLDEQYF. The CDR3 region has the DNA TGTGCCATCAAGGACACCCCTCGGTTGGACGAGCAGTACTTC.

The CDR3 DNA is TGTGCCATCAGTGAGGCGGGCAGCCGAGGACGTTTATTCACAAGGGGGTATGGCTACACCTTC. Translation gives CAISEAGSRGRLFTRGYGYTF. The rearrangement joins TRBV10-3 to TRBJ1-2; tentatively, D is TRBD1 (6 bases). From germline, CDR1 is ENHRY and CDR2 SYGVKD. V shed 2 bases and J shed 5 bases, with 33 bases lying between them. This CDR3 region has 21 residues.

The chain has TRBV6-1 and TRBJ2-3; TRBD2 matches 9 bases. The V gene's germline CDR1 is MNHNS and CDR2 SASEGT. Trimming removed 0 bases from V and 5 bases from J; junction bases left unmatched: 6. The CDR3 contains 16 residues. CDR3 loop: CASSEAGGRAGDTQYF. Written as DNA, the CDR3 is TGTGCCAGCAGTGAAGCTGGCGGGAGGGCTGGAGATACGCAGTATTTT.

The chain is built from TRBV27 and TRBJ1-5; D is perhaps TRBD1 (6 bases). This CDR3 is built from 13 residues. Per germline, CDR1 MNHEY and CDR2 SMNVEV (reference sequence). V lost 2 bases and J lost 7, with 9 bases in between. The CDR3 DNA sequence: TGTGCCAGCAGTTTACAGGGGAGGCAGCCCCAGCATTTT. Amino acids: CASSLQGRQPQHF.

As DNA, the CDR3 is TGTGCCAGCAGGCTCTTCGGGGCGGGCACAGATACGCAGTATTTT. This gives the protein CASRLFGAGTDTQYF. The rearrangement joins TRBV5-4 to TRBJ2-3; D possibly uses TRBD1 or TRBD2 (5 bases each). This CDR3 is built from 15 residues. CDR1 is SGHNT and CDR2 is YYREEE in the germline V gene (reference sequence). Trimming cost V 5 bases and J 1 base, with 14 bases left between them.

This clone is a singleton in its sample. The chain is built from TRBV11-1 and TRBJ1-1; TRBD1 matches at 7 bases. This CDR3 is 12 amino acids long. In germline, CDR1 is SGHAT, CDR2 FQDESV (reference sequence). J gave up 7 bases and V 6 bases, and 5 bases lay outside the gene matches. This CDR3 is CASRPDRSEAFF. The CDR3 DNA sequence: TGTGCCAGCAGGCCGGACAGGAGTGAAGCTTTCTTT.

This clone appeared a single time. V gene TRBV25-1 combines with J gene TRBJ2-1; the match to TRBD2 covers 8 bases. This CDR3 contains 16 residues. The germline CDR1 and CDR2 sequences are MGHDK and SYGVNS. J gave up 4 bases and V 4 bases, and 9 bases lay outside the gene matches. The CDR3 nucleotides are TGTGCCAGCAGTGCTCTCGGGGCTAGCGGGTACAATGAGCAGTTCTTC. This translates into CASSALGASGYNEQFF.

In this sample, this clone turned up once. CDR3 protein: CASSPGLAGGGETQYF. In nucleotides, the CDR3 is TGTGCCAGCAGCCCAGGACTAGCGGGAGGGGGGGAGACCCAGTACTTC. The rearrangement links TRBV7-9 to TRBJ2-5; 15 bases line up with TRBD2. The germline CDR1 and CDR2 sequences are SEHNR and FQNEAQ (reference sequence). This CDR3 has 16 amino acids. J lost 5 bases, V lost 5 bases, and 6 bases had no gene match.

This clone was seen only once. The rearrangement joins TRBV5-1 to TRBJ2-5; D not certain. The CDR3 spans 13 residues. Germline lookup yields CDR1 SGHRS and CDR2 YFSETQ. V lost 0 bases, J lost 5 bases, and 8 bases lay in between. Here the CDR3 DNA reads TGCGCCAGCAGCTTGGGAGCTTGGGAGACCCAGTACTTC. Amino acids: CASSLGAWETQYF.

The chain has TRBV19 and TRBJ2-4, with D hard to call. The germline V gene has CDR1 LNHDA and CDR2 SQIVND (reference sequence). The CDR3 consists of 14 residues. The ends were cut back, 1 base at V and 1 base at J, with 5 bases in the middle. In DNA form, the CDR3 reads TGTGCCAGTAGTATAGGAAGGGCCAAAAACATTCAGTACTTC. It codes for CASSIGRAKNIQYF. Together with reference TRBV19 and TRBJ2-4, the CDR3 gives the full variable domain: DGGITQSPKYLFRKEGQNVTLSCEQNLNHDAMYWYRQDPGQGLRLIYYSQIVNDFQKGDIAEGYSVSREKKESFPLTVTSAQKNPTAFYLCASSIGRAKNIQYFGAGTRLSVL.

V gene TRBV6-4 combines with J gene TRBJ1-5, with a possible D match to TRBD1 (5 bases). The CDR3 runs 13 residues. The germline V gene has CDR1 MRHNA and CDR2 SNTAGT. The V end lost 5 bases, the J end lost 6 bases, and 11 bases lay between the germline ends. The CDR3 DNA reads TGTGCCAGCAGTTTAGTCGGGGGTCAGCCCCAGCATTTT. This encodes CASSLVGGQPQHF.

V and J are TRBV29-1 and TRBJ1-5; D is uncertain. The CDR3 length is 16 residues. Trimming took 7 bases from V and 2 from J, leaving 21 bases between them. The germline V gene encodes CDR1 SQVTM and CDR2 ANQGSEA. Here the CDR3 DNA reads TGCAGCGCCGCGGGAACTTACCTCCGGGGCAATCAGCCCCAGCATTTT. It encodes CSAAGTYLRGNQPQHF.

Here the CDR3 reads CASSQVFAGAYTGELFF. The DNA of the CDR3 is TGTGCCAGCAGCCAAGTCTTCGCGGGAGCGTACACCGGGGAGCTGTTTTTT. V and J are TRBV14 and TRBJ2-2; 7 bases are shared with TRBD2. CDR3 size: 17 residues. J gave up 3 bases and V 1 base, and 8 bases lay outside the gene matches. In germline, CDR1 is SGHDN, CDR2 FVKESK.

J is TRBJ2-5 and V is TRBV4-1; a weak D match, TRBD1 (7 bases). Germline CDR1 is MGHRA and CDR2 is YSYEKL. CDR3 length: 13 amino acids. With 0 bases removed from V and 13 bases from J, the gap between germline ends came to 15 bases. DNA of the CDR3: TGCGCCAGCAGCCAAGATCAGGGGGGACAGCCGTACTTC. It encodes CASSQDQGGQPYF.

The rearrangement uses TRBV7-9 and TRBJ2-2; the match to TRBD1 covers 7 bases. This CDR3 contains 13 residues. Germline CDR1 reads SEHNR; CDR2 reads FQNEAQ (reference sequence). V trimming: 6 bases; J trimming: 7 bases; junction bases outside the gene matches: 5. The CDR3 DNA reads TGTGCCAGCAGTCTTACAGGGGTCGGGGAGCTGTTTTTT. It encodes CASSLTGVGELFF.

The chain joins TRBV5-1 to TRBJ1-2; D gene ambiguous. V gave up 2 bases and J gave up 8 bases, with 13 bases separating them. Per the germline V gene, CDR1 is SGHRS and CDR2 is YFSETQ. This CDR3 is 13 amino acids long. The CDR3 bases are TGCGCCAGCAGCTTAGGACGTAGCGGAGGCTACACCTTC. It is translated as CASSLGRSGGYTF.

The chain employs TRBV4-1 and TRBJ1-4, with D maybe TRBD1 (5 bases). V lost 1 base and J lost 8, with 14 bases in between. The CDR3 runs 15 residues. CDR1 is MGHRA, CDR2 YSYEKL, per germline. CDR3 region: CASSQVGGGGEKLFF. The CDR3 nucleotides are TGCGCCAGCAGCCAAGTCGGGGGAGGTGGAGAAAAACTGTTTTTT.

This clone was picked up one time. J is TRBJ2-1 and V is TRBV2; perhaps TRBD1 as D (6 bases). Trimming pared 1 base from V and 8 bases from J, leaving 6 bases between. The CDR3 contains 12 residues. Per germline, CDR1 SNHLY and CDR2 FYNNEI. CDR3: CASSEGGHEQFF. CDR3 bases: TGTGCCAGCAGTGAAGGGGGGCATGAGCAGTTCTTC.

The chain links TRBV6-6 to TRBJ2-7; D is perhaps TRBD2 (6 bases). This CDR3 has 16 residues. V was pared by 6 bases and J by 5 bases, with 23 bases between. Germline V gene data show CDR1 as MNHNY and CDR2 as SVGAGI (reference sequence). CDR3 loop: CASRLAREAGGNEQYF. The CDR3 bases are TGTGCCAGCAGGCTGGCGAGGGAAGCGGGCGGTAACGAGCAGTACTTC.

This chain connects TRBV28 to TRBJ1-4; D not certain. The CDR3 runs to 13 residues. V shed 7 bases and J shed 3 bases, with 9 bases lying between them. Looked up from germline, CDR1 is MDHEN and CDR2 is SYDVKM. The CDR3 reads CASTTMANEKLFF. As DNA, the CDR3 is TGTGCCAGCACCACTATGGCTAATGAAAAACTGTTTTTT.

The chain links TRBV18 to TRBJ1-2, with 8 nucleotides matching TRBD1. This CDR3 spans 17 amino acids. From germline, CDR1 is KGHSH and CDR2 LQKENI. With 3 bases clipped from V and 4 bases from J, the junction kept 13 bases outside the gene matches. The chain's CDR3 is CASSPTWQGALTYGYTF. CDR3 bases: TGTGCCAGCTCACCGACATGGCAGGGGGCGCTTACCTATGGCTACACCTTC.

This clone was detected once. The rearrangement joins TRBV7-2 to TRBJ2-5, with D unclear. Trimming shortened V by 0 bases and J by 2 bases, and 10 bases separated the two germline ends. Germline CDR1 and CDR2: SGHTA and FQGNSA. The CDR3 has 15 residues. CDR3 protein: CASSLALFGQETQYF. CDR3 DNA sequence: TGTGCCAGCAGCTTAGCGCTATTTGGGCAAGAGACCCAGTACTTC.

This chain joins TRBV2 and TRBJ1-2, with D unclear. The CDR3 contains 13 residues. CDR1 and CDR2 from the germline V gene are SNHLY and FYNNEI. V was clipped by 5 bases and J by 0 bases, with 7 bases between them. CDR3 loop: CASSLRANYGYTF. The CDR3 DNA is TGTGCCAGCAGTCTTAGAGCTAACTATGGCTACACCTTC.